These 20 T cell receptor beta chains originate from one sample sequenced in a study of response to subunit inactivated influenza vaccine (dated by TCRdb to 2017 to 2018). The receptor library was made with RT-PCR. The instrument given in TCRdb is Illumina HiSeq 2500. TCRdb reprocessing: public reads trimmed at Q25 with fastp, clones called with MiXCR, in-frame beta chains kept. Each record represents a unique CDR3 protein, reported with the most common genes and DNA among its rows. The sample contains about 500,000 distinct CDR3 sequences, approximately 17% of them found a single time. The top ten clonotypes cover over 2.5% of the sample. Specimen: CD4+ T cells sorted from PBMCs, collected less than 30 months after vaccination. The receptors stem from a man between 50 and 69 years old who received an inactivated influenza vaccine. Donor details come from another sample of the same person, matched by shared clones.

The sample holds many counts of this clonotype. The V call is TRBV4-2, the J call TRBJ2-7; no clear D. Per the germline V gene, CDR1 is LGHNA and CDR2 is YNFKEQ. V dropped 0 bases and J dropped 3 bases, with 6 bases sitting between them. This CDR3 is 13 amino acids long. The CDR3 bases are TGTGCCAGCAGCCAAGAACGAGGCTACGAGCAGTACTTC. Translated: CASSQERGYEQYF.

This clonotype has just a few counts. V is TRBV7-9 and J is TRBJ2-2; the match to TRBD2 covers 10 bases. This CDR3 is 16 amino acids long. J was trimmed by 6 bases and V by 5 bases; bases with no gene match: 9. The germline gives CDR1 SEHNR, CDR2 FQNEAQ (reference sequence). The CDR3, as DNA: TGTGCCAGCAGCCCCGCCCTAGCGGGAGTTTCCGGGGAGCTGTTTTTT. Translated: CASSPALAGVSGELFF.

The rearrangement joins TRBV6-2 or TRBV6-3 to TRBJ2-7; 7 bases fit TRBD1. Trimming cost V 1 base and J 6 bases; bases outside gene matches: 3. The length of the CDR3 is 13 residues. Germline CDR1 is MNHEY and CDR2 is SVGEGT. CDR3 sequence reads: CASSYWTGSEQYF. CDR3 coding DNA: TGTGCCAGCAGTTACTGGACAGGTTCCGAGCAGTACTTC.

The V call is TRBV4-1, the J call TRBJ1-5; a weak D match, TRBD1 (5 bases). CDR3 length equals 16 residues. V was trimmed by 5 bases and J by 5 bases, leaving 19 bases between them. Germline assignment: CDR1 MGHRA and CDR2 YSYEKL. In nucleotides, the CDR3 is TGCGCCAGCAGCTCTCCTGGCAGGGTTTGGGATCAGCCCCAGCATTTT. Protein sequence: CASSSPGRVWDQPQHF.

The chain carries TRBV5-4 and TRBJ2-2, with 8 bases matching TRBD2. V dropped 4 bases and J dropped 1; count of bases not matched to a gene: 6. This CDR3 region has 16 residues. Looked up from germline, CDR1 is SGHNT and CDR2 is YYREEE (reference sequence). The CDR3 DNA is TGTGCCAGCAGCCTTTTGCGGGGGGAGAACACCGGGGAGCTGTTTTTT. This translates into CASSLLRGENTGELFF.

The sample holds many counts of this clonotype. This chain uses TRBV5-1 with TRBJ2-5; the match to TRBD1 covers 7 bases. Germline values: CDR1 SGHRS, CDR2 YFSETQ. The V segment lost 2 bases and the J segment 1 base; nucleotides outside the gene matches: 2. This CDR3 spans 14 amino acids. CDR3 DNA sequence: TGCGCCAGCAGCTTCGGGACAGTCCAAGAGACCCAGTACTTC. Translating it yields CASSFGTVQETQYF.

This chain joins TRBV24-1 and TRBJ1-2, with D tentatively TRBD1 (5 bases). The CDR3 covers 14 residues. V lost 3 bases, J lost 4 bases, and 11 bases lay in between. Germline assignment: CDR1 KGHDR and CDR2 SFDVKD. The CDR3 DNA is TGTGCCACCAGTGATCTCGACAGCAGCTATGGCTACACCTTC. Its protein product is CATSDLDSSYGYTF.

The rearrangement links TRBV4-1 to TRBJ2-2, with 12 bases lining up with TRBD2. Per germline, CDR1 MGHRA and CDR2 YSYEKL. This CDR3 is built from 16 residues. V was pared by 7 bases and J by 5 bases, with 8 bases of the junction left unmatched. This chain's CDR3 is CASTRLAGVSTGELFF. For the CDR3, the DNA is TGCGCCAGCACAAGACTAGCGGGGGTATCTACCGGGGAGCTGTTTTTT.

There are a few counts of this clonotype. The chain employs TRBV5-1 and TRBJ2-7; TRBD2 matches at 8 bases. The CDR3 has 15 residues. Germline lookup yields CDR1 SGHRS and CDR2 YFSETQ. J was trimmed by 5 bases and V by 3 bases; bases with no gene match: 10. CDR3 region: CASSSQSGRSNEQYF. The DNA of the CDR3 is TGCGCCAGCAGCTCTCAAAGCGGGAGATCTAACGAGCAGTACTTC.

This clonotype came up a few times. The chain carries TRBV10-3 and TRBJ2-5; TRBD2 might be the D (6 bases). The germline V gene encodes CDR1 ENHRY and CDR2 SYGVKD. Trimming left V 3 bases short and J 8 bases short, with 19 bases between. The CDR3 consists of 15 residues. The CDR3 protein is CAISEDGAGKRTQYF. Here the CDR3 DNA reads TGTGCCATCAGTGAAGATGGTGCGGGGAAGAGAACCCAGTACTTC.

This clonotype was found a few times. The V and J genes are TRBV12-3 or TRBV12-4 and TRBJ1-1; the D is unclear. V was pared by 3 bases and J by 5 bases, with 10 bases between. The CDR3 contains 13 residues. CDR3 coding DNA: TGTGCCAGCAGTTTGTTGGGAGTAACTGAAGCTTTCTTT. This codes for CASSLLGVTEAFF.

At least ten counts were recorded for this clonotype. This chain uses TRBV3-1 with TRBJ2-2, with D perhaps TRBD1 (6 bases). Germline V gene data show CDR1 as LGHDT and CDR2 as YNNKEL (reference sequence). V shed 7 bases and J shed 0 bases, with 15 bases lying between them. This CDR3 has 16 residues. The CDR3 spells CASTPLGTSNTGELFF. The CDR3 DNA reads TGTGCCAGCACCCCCCTGGGGACATCGAACACCGGGGAGCTGTTTTTT.

This clonotype was seen many times. The V call is TRBV4-2, the J call TRBJ2-7; D unclear. V was pared by 4 bases and J by 7 bases, with 23 bases between. This CDR3 is 16 amino acids long. Germline CDR1 LGHNA, CDR2 YNFKEQ. CDR3 loop: CASSPTIGGKSTEQYF. Here the CDR3 DNA reads TGTGCCAGCAGCCCCACTATAGGTGGCAAGAGTACGGAGCAGTACTTC.

The chain employs TRBV6-5 and TRBJ2-2, with D perhaps matching TRBD2 (5 bases). The length of the CDR3 is 12 residues. CDR1 is MNHEY and CDR2 is SVGAGI in the germline V gene. Trimming stripped 11 bases from V and 4 bases from J, with 11 bases between. The CDR3 sequence is CAVDGGTGELFF. The CDR3 DNA reads TGTGCCGTTGACGGAGGCACCGGGGAGCTGTTTTTT.

V gene TRBV7-2 combines with J gene TRBJ2-3; TRBD1 matches at 8 bases. The CDR3 runs 15 residues. In germline, CDR1 is SGHTA, CDR2 FQGNSA. Trimming took 4 bases from V and 4 from J; bases not matched to a gene: 7. CDR3 bases: TGTGCCAGCAGCTCCGGACAGGGAGCTCCAGATACGCAGTATTTT. Translation: CASSSGQGAPDTQYF. Together with reference TRBV7-2 and TRBJ2-3, the CDR3 gives the full variable domain: GAGVSQSPSNKVTEKGKDVELRCDPISGHTALYWYRQSLGQGLEFLIYFQGNSAPDKSGLPSDRFSAERTGGSVSTLTIQRTQQEDSAVYLCASSSGQGAPDTQYFGPGTRLTVL.

The chain employs TRBV7-9 and TRBJ2-3, with D perhaps matching TRBD1 (6 bases). CDR3 length equals 15 residues. CDR1 is SEHNR, CDR2 FQNEAQ, per germline (reference sequence). V was cut by 4 bases and J by 3 bases, with 14 bases left in between. CDR3 nucleotides: TGTGCCAGCAGCTCCGCAGGGGCCGGGACAGATACGCAGTATTTT. Translation gives CASSSAGAGTDTQYF.

This chain joins TRBV4-2 and TRBJ2-7; 7 nucleotides match TRBD2. The germline V gene has CDR1 LGHNA and CDR2 YNFKEQ. The CDR3 is made up of 15 amino acids. V was pared by 3 bases and J by 2 bases, with 7 bases of the junction left unmatched. CDR3 sequence reads: CASSQNLAAAYEQYF. The CDR3 bases are TGTGCCAGCAGCCAGAATCTAGCGGCAGCCTACGAGCAGTACTTC.

The V and J genes are TRBV12-3 or TRBV12-4 and TRBJ2-7; D is possibly TRBD1 (5 bases). V was pared by 2 bases and J by 1 base, with 12 bases between. This CDR3 is built from 15 residues. CDR3 nucleotide sequence: TGTGCCAGCAGTTTATCGGACATCGCGTCCTACGAGCAGTACTTC. This encodes CASSLSDIASYEQYF.

This clonotype was seen only a few times. V usage is TRBV29-1 and J usage is TRBJ2-5, with D possibly TRBD2 on 5 matching bases. CDR3 length: 12 amino acids. V shed 5 bases and J shed 0 bases, with 7 bases lying between them. Germline CDR1 reads SQVTM; CDR2 reads ANQGSEA. CDR3 sequence reads: CSVSGYQETQYF. CDR3 bases: TGCAGCGTTTCGGGGTACCAAGAGACCCAGTACTTC.

This chain joins TRBV20-1 and TRBJ2-3, with 11 bases identical to TRBD2. The germline V gene has CDR1 DFQATT and CDR2 SNEGSKA (reference sequence). The ends lost 6 bases at V and 1 base at J; junction bases unmatched: 3. The CDR3 loop spans 14 amino acids. The CDR3 sequence: CSANSGRGTDTQYF. CDR3 bases: TGCAGTGCAAATAGCGGGAGGGGCACAGATACGCAGTATTTT.